This TCR beta chain was obtained from a study of long-term antiretroviral therapy in people with HIV. Study details: The earliest samples predate the 2015 immediate-ART recommendation by about a decade.

Every donor contributed at least one pre-ART and at least two post-ART PBMC samples. This CDR3 region has 15 residues. V was clipped by 0 bases and J by 5 bases, with 12 bases between them. From germline, CDR1 is SGHRS and CDR2 YFSETQ. At the survey level, the v3.0 immunoSEQ assay was run. This table comes from immunoSEQ multiplex PCR, and its TCRdb copy is limited to in-frame clones, with some not included. The sample carries 20,000 to 30,000 clones, 85% to 95% recorded once. The rearrangement uses TRBV5-1 and TRBJ1-5; D is unclear. The TCR originated in a woman in her 50s with HIV. Sequenced here: unsorted PBMCs, sampled 4.9 years after starting antiretroviral therapy. The CDR3 protein is CASSLVPGSYQPQHF. The CDR3 nucleotides are TGCGCCAGCAGCTTGGTACCCGGGAGCTATCAGCCCCAGCATTTT.